Ten or more counts support the clone carrying this TCR beta chain. TCRdb fed the 5' RACE reads into MiXCR, producing one record per CDR3 protein. Altogether under 600,000 distinct CDR3 sequences are present, about 13% being singletons, with the ten largest covering about 14%. The sample belongs to a study of T cells after yellow fever vaccination. This CDR3 is 14 amino acids long. Germline V CDR1 and CDR2: KGHSH, LQKENI. The J segment lost 2 bases and the V segment lost 4 bases, leaving 5 bases of the junction unmatched. The chain combines TRBV18 with TRBJ2-7; 7 bases align to TRBD1. The origin of this receptor is a man younger than 45 who received the YFV17D yellow fever vaccine. Sequenced material: PBMCs, taken on the day of the yellow fever booster vaccination. The CDR3, as DNA: TGTGCCAGCTCACACGGGACAGAAACCTACGAGCAGTACTTC. This codes for CASSHGTETYEQYF.